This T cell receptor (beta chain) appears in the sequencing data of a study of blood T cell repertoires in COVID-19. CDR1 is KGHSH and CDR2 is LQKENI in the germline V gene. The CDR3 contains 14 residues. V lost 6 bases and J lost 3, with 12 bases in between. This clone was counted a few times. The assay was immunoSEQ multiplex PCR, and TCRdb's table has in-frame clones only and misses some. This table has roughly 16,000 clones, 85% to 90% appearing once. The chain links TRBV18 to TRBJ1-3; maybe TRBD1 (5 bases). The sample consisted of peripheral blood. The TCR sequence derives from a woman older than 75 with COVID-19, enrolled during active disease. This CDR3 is CASSPGTYGNTIYF. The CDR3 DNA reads TGTGCCAGCTCTCCCGGGACTTATGGAAACACCATATATTTT.